The entry below gives a single T cell receptor beta chain sequence along with its context. Its antigen is unknown. TCRdb reprocessed the 5' RACE reads via MiXCR and lists one record per CDR3 protein. The table has 450,000 to 550,000 distinct CDR3 sequences, approximately 21% seen once. This specimen belongs to a study of T cells after yellow fever vaccination. Across the study: SMART-Seq v4 Ultra Low Input served to prepare low-cell-number fractions. Study-level findings and limits: Relatively few clonotypes were ones that appeared in both CD4 and CD8 compartments.

This CDR3 region has 14 residues. The J segment lost 4 bases and the V segment lost 4 bases, leaving 7 bases of the junction unmatched. Germline values: CDR1 SGHRS, CDR2 YFSETQ. The chain joins TRBV5-1 to TRBJ2-7; TRBD1 aligns across 8 bases. Sequenced here: PBMCs, sampled 15 days after the yellow fever booster vaccination. The origin of this receptor is a man aged 25-45 years who received the YFV17D yellow fever vaccine. The DNA for the CDR3 is TGCGCCAGCAGCATGGACAGGGTATTGTACGAGCAGTACTTC. It codes for CASSMDRVLYEQYF.